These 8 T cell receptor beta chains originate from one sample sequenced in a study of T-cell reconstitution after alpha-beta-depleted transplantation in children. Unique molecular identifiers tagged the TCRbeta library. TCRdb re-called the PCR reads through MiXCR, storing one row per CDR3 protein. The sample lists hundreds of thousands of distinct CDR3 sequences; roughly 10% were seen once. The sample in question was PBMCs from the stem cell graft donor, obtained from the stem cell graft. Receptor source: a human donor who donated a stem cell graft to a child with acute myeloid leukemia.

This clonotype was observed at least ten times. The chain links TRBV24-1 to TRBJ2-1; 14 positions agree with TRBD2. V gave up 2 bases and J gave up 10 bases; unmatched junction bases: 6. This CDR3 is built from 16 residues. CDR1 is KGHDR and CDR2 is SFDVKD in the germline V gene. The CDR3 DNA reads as TGTGCCACCAGTGATTCTCCGGGACTAGCGGGAGAAGAGCAGTTCTTC. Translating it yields CATSDSPGLAGEEQFF.

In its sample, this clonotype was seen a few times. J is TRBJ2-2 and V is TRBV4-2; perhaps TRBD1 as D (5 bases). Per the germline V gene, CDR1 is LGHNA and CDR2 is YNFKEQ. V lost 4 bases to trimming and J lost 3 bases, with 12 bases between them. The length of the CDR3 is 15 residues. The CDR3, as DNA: TGTGCCAGCAGCCCCAGGGTAGGGGACACCGGGGAGCTGTTTTTT. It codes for CASSPRVGDTGELFF.

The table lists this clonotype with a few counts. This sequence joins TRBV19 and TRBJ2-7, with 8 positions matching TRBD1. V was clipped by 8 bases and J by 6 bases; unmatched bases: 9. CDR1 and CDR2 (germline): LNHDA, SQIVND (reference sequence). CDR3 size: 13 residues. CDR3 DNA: TGTGCCAGTGGCCGACCGACAGGGGCCGAGCAGTACTTC. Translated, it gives CASGRPTGAEQYF.

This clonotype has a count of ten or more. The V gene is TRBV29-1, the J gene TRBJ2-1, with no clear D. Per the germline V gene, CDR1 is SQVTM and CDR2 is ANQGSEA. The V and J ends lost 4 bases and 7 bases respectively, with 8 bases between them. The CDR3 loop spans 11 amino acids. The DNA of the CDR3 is TGCAGCGTTGGACTCATGAATGAGCAGTTCTTC. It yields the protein CSVGLMNEQFF.

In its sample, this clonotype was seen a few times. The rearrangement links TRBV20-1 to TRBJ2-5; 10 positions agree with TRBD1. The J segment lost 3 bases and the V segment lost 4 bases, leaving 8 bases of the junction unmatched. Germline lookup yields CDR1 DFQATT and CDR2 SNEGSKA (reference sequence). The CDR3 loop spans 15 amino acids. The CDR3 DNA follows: TGCAGTGCTATAAATCCCGGGACAGGGGAAGAGACCCAGTACTTC. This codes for CSAINPGTGEETQYF.

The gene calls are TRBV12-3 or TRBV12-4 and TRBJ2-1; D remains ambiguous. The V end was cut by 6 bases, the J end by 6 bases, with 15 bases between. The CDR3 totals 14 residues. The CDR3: CASSQLQWGNEQFF. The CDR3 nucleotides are TGTGCCAGCAGCCAACTTCAGTGGGGCAATGAGCAGTTCTTC.

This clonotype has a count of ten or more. The CDR3 here is CASSSTTTRFGDEQFF. The CDR3 DNA reads TGTGCCAGCAGCTCGACAACCACTAGGTTTGGGGATGAGCAGTTCTTC. The chain carries TRBV7-2 and TRBJ2-1, with a tentative D call TRBD2 (5 bases). Germline V gene sequence: CDR1 SGHTA, CDR2 FQGNSA. This CDR3 spans 16 amino acids. The germline V and J ends were trimmed by 4 bases and 8 bases, with 21 bases remaining between them.

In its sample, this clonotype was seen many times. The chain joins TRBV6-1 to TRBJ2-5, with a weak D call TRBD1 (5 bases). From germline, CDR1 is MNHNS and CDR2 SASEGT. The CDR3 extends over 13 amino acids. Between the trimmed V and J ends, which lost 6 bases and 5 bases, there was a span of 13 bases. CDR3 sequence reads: CASSQGDVETQYF. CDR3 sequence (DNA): TGTGCCAGCAGCCAGGGTGATGTGGAGACCCAGTACTTC.